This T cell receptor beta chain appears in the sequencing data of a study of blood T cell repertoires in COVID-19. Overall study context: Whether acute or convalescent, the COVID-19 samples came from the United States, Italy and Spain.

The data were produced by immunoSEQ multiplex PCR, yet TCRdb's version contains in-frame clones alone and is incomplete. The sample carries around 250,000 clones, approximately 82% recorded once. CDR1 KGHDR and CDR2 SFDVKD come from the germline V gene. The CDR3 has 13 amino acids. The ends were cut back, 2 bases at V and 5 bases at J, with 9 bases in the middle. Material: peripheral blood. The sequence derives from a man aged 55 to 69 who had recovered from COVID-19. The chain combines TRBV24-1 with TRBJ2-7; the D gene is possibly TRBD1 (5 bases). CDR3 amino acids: CATSDSGQHEQYF. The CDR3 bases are TGTGCCACCAGTGATTCAGGGCAACACGAGCAGTACTTC.